This T cell receptor beta chain was identified in a study of T cells after yellow fever vaccination. This clonotype was seen only a few times. 5'RACE template switching added a universal primer site and UMIs to TCR cDNA. TCRdb analysed the 5' RACE reads with MiXCR anew, one entry per CDR3 protein. The sample consists of 620,000 or so distinct CDR3 sequences, about 12% of them appearing once. Germline CDR1 and CDR2: SGHRS and YFSETQ. CDR3 length: 15 residues. Unmatched junction bases numbered 3, after V lost 0 bases and J lost 1 base. This receptor was obtained from a man under 40 who received the YFV17D yellow fever vaccine. The material was PBMCs, obtained on the day of the yellow fever booster vaccination. V is TRBV5-1 and J is TRBJ2-5; 7 bases are shared with TRBD1. The CDR3 DNA reads TGCGCCAGCAGCTTGGATAGACAGGGCCAAGAGACCCAGTACTTC. Protein: CASSLDRQGQETQYF.